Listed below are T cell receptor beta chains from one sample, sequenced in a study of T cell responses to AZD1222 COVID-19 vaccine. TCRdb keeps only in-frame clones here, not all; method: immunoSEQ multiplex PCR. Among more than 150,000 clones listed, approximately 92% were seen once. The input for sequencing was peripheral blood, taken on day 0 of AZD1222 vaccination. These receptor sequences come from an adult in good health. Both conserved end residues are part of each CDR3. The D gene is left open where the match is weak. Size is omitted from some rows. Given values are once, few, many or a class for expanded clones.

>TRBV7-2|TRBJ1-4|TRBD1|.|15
CASSFAGQGAKKLFF
TGTGCCAGCAGCTTCGCGGGACAGGGGGCGAAAAAACTGTTTTTT
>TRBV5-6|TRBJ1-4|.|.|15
CASSRGVATNEKLFF
TGTGCCAGCAGCCGGGGGGTTGCAACTAATGAAAAACTGTTTTTT
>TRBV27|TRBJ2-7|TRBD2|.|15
CASSLGGSGTYEQYF
TGTGCCAGCAGTTTAGGCGGGAGTGGAACCTACGAGCAGTACTTC
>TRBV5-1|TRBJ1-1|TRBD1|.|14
CASSYGQGDTEAFF
TGCGCCAGCAGCTATGGACAGGGCGACACTGAAGCTTTCTTT
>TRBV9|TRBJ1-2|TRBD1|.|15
CASSTYRDRGKGYTF
TGTGCCAGCAGCACGTACCGGGACAGGGGTAAAGGCTACACCTTC
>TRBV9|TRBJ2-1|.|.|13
CASSVASHNEQFF
TGTGCCAGCAGCGTAGCCAGCCACAATGAGCAGTTCTTC
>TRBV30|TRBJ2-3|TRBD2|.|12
CAWKREADTQYF
TGTGCCTGGAAGCGGGAGGCTGATACGCAGTATTTT
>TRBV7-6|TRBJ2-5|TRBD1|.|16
CASSPQGQVYQETQYF
TGTGCCAGCAGCCCCCAGGGACAGGTGTACCAAGAGACCCAGTACTTC
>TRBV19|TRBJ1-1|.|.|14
CASNPGPPNTEAFF
TGTGCCAGCAACCCGGGCCCCCCGAACACTGAAGCTTTCTTT
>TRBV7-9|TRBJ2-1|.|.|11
CASSLNNEQFF
TGTGCCAGCAGCCTAAACAATGAGCAGTTCTTC
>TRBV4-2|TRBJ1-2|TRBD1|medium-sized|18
CASSQASTGGVPYYGYTF
TGTGCCAGCAGCCAAGCTTCGACAGGGGGGGTCCCCTACTATGGCTACACCTTC
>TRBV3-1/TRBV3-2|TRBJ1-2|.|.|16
CASSPDWGGFNYGYTF
TGTGCCAGCAGCCCCGACTGGGGGGGCTTTAACTATGGCTACACCTTC
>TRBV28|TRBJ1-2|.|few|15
CASSKTFRRNYGYTF
TGTGCCAGCAGTAAAACCTTCAGGCGAAACTATGGCTACACCTTC
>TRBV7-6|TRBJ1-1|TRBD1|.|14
CASSQQGANTEAFF
TGTGCCAGCAGCCAACAGGGGGCGAACACTGAAGCTTTCTTT
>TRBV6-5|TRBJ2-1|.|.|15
CASTADGSSYNEQFF
TGTGCCAGCACTGCGGACGGGAGCTCCTACAATGAGCAGTTCTTC
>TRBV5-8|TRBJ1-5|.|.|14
CASSLAAMGQPQHF
TGTGCCAGCAGCTTGGCGGCGATGGGCCAGCCCCAGCATTTT
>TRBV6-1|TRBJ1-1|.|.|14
CASSDVVLWTEAFF
TGTGCCAGCAGTGACGTTGTCTTATGGACTGAAGCTTTCTTT
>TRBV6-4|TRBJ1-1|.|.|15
CASSDLAGGDTEAFF
TGTGCCAGCAGTGACTTGGCGGGAGGGGACACTGAAGCTTTCTTT
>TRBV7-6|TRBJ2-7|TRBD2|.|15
CASSSGLAGNYEQYF
TGTGCCAGCAGCTCCGGACTAGCGGGAAACTACGAGCAGTACTTC
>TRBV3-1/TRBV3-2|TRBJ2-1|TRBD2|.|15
CASSSRTRTYNEQFF
TGTGCCAGCAGCTCTCGGACTAGAACCTACAATGAGCAGTTCTTC
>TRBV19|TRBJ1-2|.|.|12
CASSQEGGGYTF
TGTGCCAGTAGCCAGGAAGGGGGTGGCTACACCTTC
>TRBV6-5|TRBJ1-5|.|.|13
CASSPYSNQPQHF
TGTGCCAGCAGTCCTTATAGCAATCAGCCCCAGCATTTT
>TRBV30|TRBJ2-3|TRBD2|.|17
CAWSGWVASGGADTQYF
TGTGCCTGGAGTGGGTGGGTCGCTAGCGGGGGTGCAGATACGCAGTATTTT
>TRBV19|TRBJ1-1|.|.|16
CASSIVQAGSGTEAFF
TGTGCCAGTAGTATAGTGCAGGCAGGCAGCGGCACTGAAGCTTTCTTT
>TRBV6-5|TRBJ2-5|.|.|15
CASSLRRGRQETQYF
TGTGCCAGCAGTTTGAGAAGGGGACGACAAGAGACCCAGTACTTC
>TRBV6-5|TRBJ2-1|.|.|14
CASRVWGEDDEQFF
TGTGCCAGCAGGGTATGGGGGGAGGATGATGAGCAGTTCTTC
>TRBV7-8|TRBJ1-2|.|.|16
CASSLAESGSWYGYTF
TGTGCCAGCAGCTTAGCTGAGTCAGGGTCTTGGTATGGCTACACCTTC
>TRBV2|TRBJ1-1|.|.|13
CASIKHMNTEAFF
TGTGCCAGCATAAAACATATGAACACTGAAGCTTTCTTT
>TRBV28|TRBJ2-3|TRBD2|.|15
CASSSGLAGTDTQYF
TGTGCCAGCAGTTCCGGACTAGCGGGCACAGATACGCAGTATTTT
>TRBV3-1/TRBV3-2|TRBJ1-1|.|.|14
CASSPDSMNTEAFF
TGTGCCAGCAGCCCGGACAGTATGAACACTGAAGCTTTCTTT
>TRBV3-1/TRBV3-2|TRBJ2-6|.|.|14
CASSLISGANVLTF
TGTGCCAGCAGCCTTATCTCTGGGGCCAACGTCCTGACTTTC
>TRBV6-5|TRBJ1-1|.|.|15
CASSYSGALNTEAFF
TGTGCCAGCAGTTACTCGGGGGCCTTGAACACTGAAGCTTTCTTT
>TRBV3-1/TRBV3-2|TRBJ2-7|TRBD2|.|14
CASRSSSGSYEQYF
TGTGCCAGCAGATCCTCTAGCGGGAGTTACGAGCAGTACTTC
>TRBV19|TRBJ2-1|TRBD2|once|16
CASSIMTSVTYNEQFF
TGTGCCAGTAGTATTATGACTAGCGTAACCTACAATGAGCAGTTCTTC
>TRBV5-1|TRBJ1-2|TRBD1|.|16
CASSLADPRDSAGYTF
TGCGCCAGCAGCTTGGCCGACCCCCGGGACAGTGCCGGCTACACCTTC
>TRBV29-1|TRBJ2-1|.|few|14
CSEKRRCTYNEQFF
TGCAGCGAAAAGAGGAGGTGCACCTACAATGAGCAGTTCTTC
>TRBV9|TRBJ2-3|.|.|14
CASSVGYLTDTQYF
TGTGCCAGCAGCGTAGGTTACCTCACAGATACGCAGTATTTT
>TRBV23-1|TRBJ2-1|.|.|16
CASSHFWRHSYNEQFF
TGCGCCAGCAGCCATTTTTGGCGGCACTCCTACAATGAGCAGTTCTTC
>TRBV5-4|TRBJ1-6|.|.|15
CASSVDSSNNSPLHF
TGTGCCAGCAGCGTCGACAGCTCGAATAATTCACCCCTCCACTTT
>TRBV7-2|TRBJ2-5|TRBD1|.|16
CASSLGLGTGQETQYF
TGTGCCAGCAGCTTAGGGCTCGGGACAGGGCAAGAGACCCAGTACTTC
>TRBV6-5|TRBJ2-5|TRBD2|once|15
CASIGLAGSQETQYF
TGTGCCAGCATCGGACTAGCGGGATCACAAGAGACCCAGTACTTC
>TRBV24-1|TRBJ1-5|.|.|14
CATSAKYSNQPQHF
TGTGCCACCAGTGCGAAATATAGCAATCAGCCCCAGCATTTT
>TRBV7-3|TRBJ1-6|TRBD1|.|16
CASSYRGQGSNSPLHF
TGTGCCAGCAGCTACCGAGGACAGGGCAGTAATTCACCCCTCCACTTT
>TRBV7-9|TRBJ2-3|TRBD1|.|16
CASSQGQPSGTDTQYF
TGTGCCAGCAGCCAGGGACAGCCTTCTGGCACAGATACGCAGTATTTT
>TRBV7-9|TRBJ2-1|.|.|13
CASSLGGANEQFF
TGTGCCAGCAGCTTAGGGGGGGCCAATGAGCAGTTCTTC
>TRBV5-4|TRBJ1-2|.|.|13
CASSPTGGDGYTF
TGTGCCAGCAGCCCTACGGGGGGAGATGGCTACACCTTC